The entry below gives a single T cell receptor (beta chain) sequence along with its context. The antigen it recognizes is unknown. No base-level quality is on record; no much larger clone is a single base apart. CDR1 is given as SQVTM and CDR2 as ANQGSEA, both from the germline V gene. From its cysteine to its phenylalanine, the CDR3 spans 13 amino acids. The kept DNA is CDR3 alone, 39 bases in frame from the first base. Trimming leaves V shorter by 8 bases and J shorter by 3 bases, with the junction holding 10 bases beyond the gene matches. These data come from a study of T-cell memory formation after mild COVID-19 (dated by TCRdb to 2020 to 2022). Broadly, across the study: Most TCR sequence clusters were specific to one of the two donors. T-cell clones expanding and contracting after mild COVID-19 in two donors were tracked by longitudinal TCRalpha and TCRbeta repertoire sequencing. Two young, previously healthy adult volunteers made up the cohort, one male and one female.

Sequencer: Illumina NovaSeq 6000. cDNA libraries for TCRalpha and TCRbeta were prepared by 5'RACE using constant-segment primers, with sample barcodes and unique molecular identifiers added. RNA was extracted from every sample with Trizol reagent. The libraries were amplified in two PCR steps, and the second step added a second sample barcode and Illumina TruSeq adapters. Sequencing of libraries was performed on an Illumina NovaSeq with 2 x 150 bp paired-end reads. Per the source publication's procedure: With migec v1.2.7, reads were demultiplexed and then collapsed into UMI-guided consensus sequences. With mixcr v2.1.11, UMI consensuses were aligned to TRA and TRB V and J templates and assembled into clonotypes. Expanded or contracted clonotypes were those called significant by both edgeR and NoisET, with noise models trained on biological replicates. For edgeR calls, the thresholds were a false discovery rate-adjusted p below 0.01 and a log2 fold-change of 1. As an exploratory analysis of dynamics, max-normalized trajectories of the 1000 most abundant clonotypes were examined with PCA combined with hierarchical clustering. Separately sequenced CD4+ and CD8+ repertoires were used to assign the CD4 or CD8 phenotype of responding clones. TCRdb reprocessing: public reads trimmed at Q25 with fastp, clones called with MiXCR, in-frame beta chains kept. Merged by CDR3 protein, the rows form single entries marked with the most common genes and DNA. The V and J calls, along with clone size, are taken from TCRdb and not from the paper's own processing. For this sample the table gives hundreds of thousands of distinct CDR3 sequences, of which 20% were detected only once. Around 12% of the sample rests with the top ten.

The study at large found these results: Only two mild cases were covered in the study, and larger cohorts including severe cases with pre-infection samples were considered necessary. Some responding clones were detected in pre-infection memory, suggesting pre-existing cross-reactive memory T cells joined the SARS-CoV-2 response. Contracting CD4+ clones turned up mainly in the CM and EM memory subsets, whereas EMRA was where CD8+ clones were enriched. Balanced CD4/CD8 phenotypes were observed for clones contracting from day 15 to 85, whereas a bias towards CD4+ was observed for a second wave of clones expanding from day 15 to 37. SARS-CoV-2 specificity was not confirmed for the second-wave clones peaking on day 37.

Ficoll-Paque density gradient centrifugation was the method used to isolate PBMCs. The receptor was isolated from an adult woman who had mild COVID-19 (a few samples of this study predate the infection). The sample titles of this study are shuffled in the database, so cell type and time point are left out; the donor was told from shared clones. Sequencing input: PBMCs or a T cell subset sorted from them (not recorded which). Recombination linked TRBV29-1 to TRBJ2-7, with 7 bases in between that match TRBD2. The CDR3 reads as follows: CSTRTSKDYEQYF. The sequenced DNA: TGCAGCACCCGGACTAGTAAGGACTACGAGCAGTACTTC.